A single sample gave rise to the 29 T cell receptor beta chains below, sequenced in a study of beta chain features in type 1 diabetes. Whole-study findings and limits: There was a moderate but significant shortening of TCRB CDR3s in all four CD4+ subsets of Type 1 diabetes patients.

These receptors have no identified antigens. Sequencing targeted expressed TCRB transcripts, as all isolated RNA had been reverse transcribed. The protocol was immunoSEQ multiplex PCR, while the TCRdb copy is restricted to in-frame clones and leaves out a portion. The data hold 250,000 to 350,000 clones, with 13% to 15% observed a single time. The sequenced sample was naive CD4+ T cells from blood. These receptor sequences come from a man younger than 45 with type 1 diabetes.

This clone was detected only a few times. The chain recombines TRBV11-2 with TRBJ2-5; D may be TRBD1 (5 bases). V shed 3 bases and J shed 0 bases, with 8 bases lying between them. The CDR3 is 14 residues long. The germline gives CDR1 SGHAT, CDR2 FQNNGV. The CDR3 bases are TGTGCCAGCAGCTTTCGGACAAACCAAGAGACCCAGTACTTC. It translates to CASSFRTNQETQYF.

V gene TRBV14 combines with J gene TRBJ1-1; 7 nucleotides line up with TRBD1. The germline V gene encodes CDR1 SGHDN and CDR2 FVKESK. J was trimmed by 9 bases and V by 1 base; bases with no gene match: 5. There are 13 residues in the CDR3. CDR3 nucleotides: TGTGCCAGCAGCCAAGGCCCGGGACAGAAAGCTTTCTTT. Translating it yields CASSQGPGQKAFF.

Only a few counts were recorded for this clone. This chain joins TRBV29-1 and TRBJ1-1; D possibly corresponds to TRBD1 (5 bases). The ends were cut back, 3 bases at V and 7 bases at J, with 9 bases in the middle. The CDR3 is made up of 11 amino acids. Germline CDR1 is SQVTM and CDR2 is ANQGSEA. This CDR3 reads CSVESTVEAFF. CDR3 DNA sequence: TGCAGCGTTGAGTCGACAGTTGAAGCTTTCTTT.

The chain carries TRBV6-5 and TRBJ2-7; 8 bases align to TRBD2. J was trimmed by 6 bases and V by 0 bases; bases with no gene match: 10. Germline CDR1 reads MNHEY; CDR2 reads SVGAGI. The CDR3 totals 16 residues. The CDR3 loop is CASSYSYGTRNVEQYF. For the CDR3, the DNA is TGTGCCAGCAGTTACTCGTATGGGACTAGGAACGTCGAGCAGTACTTC.

V is TRBV5-1 and J is TRBJ2-1; tentatively, D is TRBD2 (5 bases). The germline CDR1 and CDR2 sequences are SGHRS and YFSETQ. Trimming cost V 3 bases and J 0 bases, with 10 bases left between them. This CDR3 has 15 amino acids. Written as DNA, the CDR3 is TGCGCCAGCAGCTCGACTACGAGCTCCTACAATGAGCAGTTCTTC. This encodes CASSSTTSSYNEQFF.

This clone was found a few times. The sample holds other DNA sequences that translate to the same CDR3. The CDR3 coding sequence is TGTGCCAGCAGTTTGCGCGAGAGCTCCTACGAGCAGTACTTC. It is translated as CASSLRESSYEQYF. J is TRBJ2-7 and V is TRBV27, with D hard to call. Trimming cost V 3 bases and J 0 bases, with 9 bases left between them. The CDR3 spans 14 residues. CDR1 is MNHEY, CDR2 SMNVEV, per germline (reference sequence).

This clone was observed a few times. This chain links TRBV6-1 with TRBJ2-7; 9 bases match TRBD2. The V segment lost 2 bases and the J segment 4 bases; nucleotides outside the gene matches: 6. Germline V lookup: CDR1 MNHNS, CDR2 SASEGT. The CDR3 is 15 residues long. Here the CDR3 DNA reads TGTGCCAGCAGTGAAAGTTCTAGCGGGAAATACGAGCAGTACTTC. Translating it yields CASSESSSGKYEQYF.

This chain uses TRBV11-1 with TRBJ1-1; TRBD1 agrees at 9 bases. CDR1 SGHAT and CDR2 FQDESV come from the germline V gene (reference sequence). The ends lost 6 bases at V and 1 base at J; junction bases unmatched: 6. The CDR3 spans 15 residues. The CDR3 region has the DNA TGTGCCAGCAGTGCTCCGGGACAGGGGAACACTGAAGCTTTCTTT. Translated: CASSAPGQGNTEAFF.

This clone was observed a few times. J is TRBJ1-1 and V is TRBV28, with 8 bases lining up with TRBD1. The V gene end was trimmed by 3 bases and the J gene end by 1 base; junction bases not matched to a gene: 10. This CDR3 is built from 17 residues. Germline CDR1 is MDHEN and CDR2 is SYDVKM. The CDR3 is CASSFPGQALSNTEAFF. In DNA, the CDR3 is TGTGCCAGCAGTTTTCCGGGACAGGCCCTTTCGAACACTGAAGCTTTCTTT.

This clone was seen a handful of times. The CDR3 nucleotides are TGTGCCAGCAGCCAAACAGGTTGGGGAAAGGCGTACACTGAAGCTTTCTTT. Translated, it gives CASSQTGWGKAYTEAFF. This chain uses TRBV4-2 with TRBJ1-1; possibly TRBD1 for D (5 bases). Per germline, CDR1 LGHNA and CDR2 YNFKEQ. CDR3 size: 17 residues. Deletions cut 2 bases from V and 3 bases from J, with 19 bases between.

In this sample, this clone turned up a few times. The gene calls are TRBV15 and TRBJ1-2; D uncertain. The CDR3 totals 17 residues. Germline V CDR1 and CDR2: LNHNV, YYDKDF (reference sequence). Trimming left V 1 base short and J 3 bases short, with 18 bases between. CDR3 DNA sequence: TGTGCCACCAGCAGAGTCTTGGCAGGTCGCTTGGACTATGGCTACACCTTC. It translates to CATSRVLAGRLDYGYTF. The whole variable domain, remainder taken from reference TRBV15 and TRBJ1-2, is DAMVIQNPRYQVTQFGKPVTLSCSQTLNHNVMYWYQQKSSQAPKLLFHYYDKDFNNEADTPDNFQSRRPNTSFCFLDIRSPGLGDTAMYLCATSRVLAGRLDYGYTFGSGTRLTVV.

The gene calls are TRBV28 and TRBJ2-5; D unresolved. V lost 6 bases and J 2 bases, leaving 4 bases between the germline ends. The CDR3 has 11 residues. Germline lookup yields CDR1 MDHEN and CDR2 SYDVKM. Here the CDR3 DNA reads TGTGCCAGCAGATATCAAGAGACCCAGTACTTC. Translating gives CASRYQETQYF.

This clone appeared a few times. The chain employs TRBV18 and TRBJ1-1; no clear D gene. Trimming removed 6 bases from V and 0 bases from J, with 11 bases in between. The germline V gene encodes CDR1 KGHSH and CDR2 LQKENI. CDR3 length equals 14 residues. CDR3 sequence (DNA): TGTGCCAGCTCCCCTGGGAGGGTGAACACTGAAGCTTTCTTT. Protein sequence: CASSPGRVNTEAFF.

This clone was picked up a small number of times. The rearrangement joins TRBV7-9 to TRBJ2-2, with TRBD2 matching over 7 bases. The CDR3 is made up of 15 amino acids. J lost 5 bases, V lost 1 base, and 4 bases had no gene match. Looked up from germline, CDR1 is SEHNR and CDR2 is FQNEAQ (reference sequence). The chain's CDR3 is CASSLGGRGTGELFF. The CDR3 coding sequence is TGTGCCAGCAGCTTAGGCGGGAGAGGTACCGGGGAGCTGTTTTTT.

The chain links TRBV18 to TRBJ2-1; D is possibly TRBD1 (6 bases). Between the trimmed V and J ends, which lost 3 bases and 6 bases, there was a span of 15 bases. There are 15 residues in the CDR3. CDR1 is KGHSH and CDR2 is LQKENI in the germline V gene. This chain's CDR3 is CASSPPGDRGNEQFF. CDR3 DNA sequence: TGTGCCAGCTCACCCCCAGGGGACCGCGGCAATGAGCAGTTCTTC. The full variable domain, with the rest looked up from reference TRBV18 and TRBJ2-1, is NAGVMQNPRHLVRRRGQEARLRCSPMKGHSHVYWYRQLPEEGLKFMVYLQKENIIDESGMPKERFSAEFPKEGPSILRIQQVVRGDSAAYFCASSPPGDRGNEQFFGPGTRLTVL.

This clone has a handful of counts. The chain recombines TRBV7-9 with TRBJ2-7; no clear D gene. The CDR3 is made up of 11 amino acids. The germline V and J ends were trimmed by 8 bases and 5 bases, with 10 bases remaining between them. Germline V gene sequence: CDR1 SEHNR, CDR2 FQNEAQ (reference sequence). The CDR3 sequence is CASEVTHEQYF. Written as DNA, the CDR3 is TGTGCCAGCGAGGTAACCCACGAGCAGTACTTC.

Only a few counts were recorded for this clone. The chain uses TRBV28 and TRBJ2-7; maybe TRBD1 (6 bases). Trimming removed 6 bases at V and 0 bases at J, with 12 bases between. This CDR3 is 14 amino acids long. Germline values: CDR1 MDHEN, CDR2 SYDVKM. CDR3 sequence: CASRENRDSYEQYF. The DNA for the CDR3 is TGTGCCAGCAGGGAAAACAGGGACTCCTACGAGCAGTACTTC.

The chain combines TRBV7-9 with TRBJ2-3; TRBD2 matches at 10 bases. Germline CDR1 is SEHNR and CDR2 is FQNEAQ (reference sequence). The CDR3 has 15 amino acids. The J segment lost 4 bases and the V segment lost 7 bases, leaving 8 bases of the junction unmatched. CDR3 amino acids: CASTLAGAGSDTQYF. CDR3 DNA sequence: TGTGCCAGCACCCTAGCGGGAGCCGGGTCAGATACGCAGTATTTT.

This chain connects TRBV2 to TRBJ2-1; 7 bases are a match to TRBD2. The CDR3 sequence is 14 residues long. Germline CDR1 SNHLY, CDR2 FYNNEI. V shed 7 bases, J shed 5 bases, and the junction held 8 bases outside the gene matches. The CDR3 DNA follows: TGTGCCAGCACCGGCGGGAGCTCGGACAATGAGCAGTTCTTC. It translates to CASTGGSSDNEQFF.

This clone has more than one count but fewer than ten. The chain combines TRBV30 with TRBJ2-1; the match to TRBD2 covers 9 bases. The CDR3 extends over 14 amino acids. V shed 2 bases, J shed 5 bases, and the junction held 4 bases outside the gene matches. Germline V gene sequence: CDR1 GTSNPN, CDR2 SVGIG (reference sequence). CDR3 bases: TGTGCCTGGAGTCGGGGACTAGCTGACAATGAGCAGTTCTTC. This sequence encodes CAWSRGLADNEQFF.

This clone came up a few times. J is TRBJ1-1 and V is TRBV18, with D unclear. Germline CDR1 KGHSH, CDR2 LQKENI. The CDR3 loop spans 15 amino acids. V lost 3 bases and J 1 base, leaving 12 bases between the germline ends. CDR3 DNA sequence: TGTGCCAGCTCACCTCAATCTAGCGAGAACACTGAAGCTTTCTTT. This encodes CASSPQSSENTEAFF.

This clone was detected only a few times. The chain employs TRBV9 and TRBJ2-1; 8 bases are a match to TRBD2. The CDR3 runs to 15 residues. Germline loops: CDR1 SGDLS, CDR2 YYNGEE. The ends lost 4 bases at V and 8 bases at J; junction bases unmatched: 11. This CDR3 reads CASSSGSGSGDEQFF. The CDR3 nucleotides are TGTGCCAGCAGCTCCGGAAGCGGGAGTGGTGATGAGCAGTTCTTC.

The chain uses TRBV10-3 and TRBJ2-5; the D gene is possibly TRBD1 (6 bases). This CDR3 is built from 14 residues. Germline V lookup: CDR1 ENHRY, CDR2 SYGVKD. Trimming shortened V by 4 bases and J by 5 bases, and 14 bases separated the two germline ends. CDR3 DNA sequence: TGTGCCATCAGTGCACAGGGCCTATGGGAGACCCAGTACTTC. Its protein is CAISAQGLWETQYF.

This clone was observed a few times. The rearrangement uses TRBV7-3 and TRBJ2-2, with D possibly being TRBD2 (5 bases). Germline V CDR1 and CDR2: SGHTA, FQGTGA. Trimming shortened V by 0 bases and J by 4 bases, and 9 bases separated the two germline ends. The CDR3 totals 15 residues. The CDR3 sequence: CASSLTGLFTGELFF. For the CDR3, the DNA is TGTGCCAGCAGCTTAACCGGACTGTTCACCGGGGAGCTGTTTTTT.

This chain connects TRBV7-2 to TRBJ1-1, with D unclear. The CDR3 is 12 amino acids. The germline V gene encodes CDR1 SGHTA and CDR2 FQGNSA. V was shortened by 4 bases and J by 7 bases, with 10 bases between the two germline ends. This CDR3 is CASSYRRIEAFF. CDR3 in DNA: TGTGCCAGCAGCTATAGGAGAATTGAAGCTTTCTTT.

The V call is TRBV7-3, the J call TRBJ2-1; D is perhaps TRBD1 (6 bases). V was clipped by 3 bases and J by 0 bases, with 9 bases between them. Germline V CDR1 and CDR2: SGHTA, FQGTGA. The CDR3 extends over 15 amino acids. CDR3 amino acids: CASSLDSSSYNEQFF. For the CDR3, the DNA is TGTGCCAGCAGCTTGGACAGTAGCTCCTACAATGAGCAGTTCTTC.

The sample holds a few counts of this clone. The genes are TRBV13 and TRBJ2-7, with TRBD1 as a possible D gene (6 bases). CDR3 size: 15 residues. Germline CDR1 is PRHDT and CDR2 is FYEKMQ (reference sequence). V dropped 0 bases and J dropped 2 bases, with 11 bases sitting between them. The CDR3 DNA follows: TGTGCCAGCAGCTTAGGACAGGGATGGCCCTACGAGCAGTACTTC. This encodes CASSLGQGWPYEQYF. Combining the CDR3 with reference TRBV13 and TRBJ2-7 gives the whole variable domain AAGVIQSPRHLIKEKRETATLKCYPIPRHDTVYWYQQGPGQDPQFLISFYEKMQSDKGSIPDRFSAQQFSDYHSELNMSSLELGDSALYFCASSLGQGWPYEQYFGPGTRLTVT.

This clone was seen only a few times. This chain uses TRBV7-3 with TRBJ2-1; 10 bases line up with TRBD2. Trimming at V came to 5 bases and at J to 6 bases, leaving 7 bases not matched to a gene. The CDR3 runs 15 residues. The germline V gene has CDR1 SGHTA and CDR2 FQGTGA. The CDR3 DNA is TGTGCCAGCAGCCTCAAGGGACTAGCGCCCAATGAGCAGTTCTTC. It specifies CASSLKGLAPNEQFF.

This clone came up a few times. This rearrangement joins TRBV6-1 to TRBJ2-7; D is ambiguous. The CDR3 covers 10 residues. V lost 1 base and J 8 bases, leaving 3 bases between the germline ends. Germline V lookup: CDR1 MNHNS, CDR2 SASEGT. The CDR3 loop is CASSEGQQYF. DNA of the CDR3: TGTGCCAGCAGTGAAGGGCAGCAGTACTTC.